This is a list of T cell receptor beta chains from one sample in a study of blood T cell repertoires in COVID-19. The method was immunoSEQ multiplex PCR; TCRdb's version includes in-frame clones alone and lacks a portion of them. The sample records 99,000 or so clones, 65% to 90% being singletons. The material sequenced was peripheral blood. All receptors come from a man aged 50-59 years with acute or convalescent COVID-19. Each CDR3 is given with its conserved first and last residue. D genes are given only for firm matches. The size of a clone is reported for some rows only, either as once, few or many, or as a class for expanded clones.

CDR3aa,CDR3nt,v_gene,j_gene,d_gene,abundance
CATGQVPNTGELFF,TGTGCCACCGGACAGGTCCCGAACACCGGGGAGCTGTTTTTT,TRBV19,TRBJ2-2,TRBD1,NA
CSVEVAGGTDTQYF,TGCAGCGTGGAGGTAGCGGGAGGGACAGATACGCAGTATTTT,TRBV29-1,TRBJ2-3,TRBD2,once
CASSLALAGDGDTQYF,TGCGCCAGCAGCTTGGCACTAGCGGGAGATGGCGATACGCAGTATTTT,TRBV5-1,TRBJ2-3,TRBD2,NA
CASSPRKAGSTEAFF,TGTGCCAGCTCACCACGGAAGGCAGGGTCCACTGAAGCTTTCTTT,TRBV18,TRBJ1-1,NA,NA
CASSLGQENYGYTF,TGCGCCAGCAGCTTGGGACAGGAAAACTATGGCTACACCTTC,TRBV5-1,TRBJ1-2,NA,NA
CASRVEGANTEAFF,TGTGCCAGCAGAGTGGAGGGGGCCAACACTGAAGCTTTCTTT,TRBV27,TRBJ1-1,TRBD1,NA
CASRATGGSDTQYF,TGTGCCAGCAGGGCGACAGGGGGCTCAGATACGCAGTATTTT,TRBV6-5,TRBJ2-3,TRBD1,NA
CASSTRTTDRVYNSPLHF,TGTGCCAGCAGTACGCGAACCACCGACAGGGTCTATAATTCACCCCTCCACTTT,TRBV27,TRBJ1-6,TRBD1,NA
CASTSRGNTEAFF,TGTGCCAGTACCTCCAGAGGGAACACTGAAGCTTTCTTT,TRBV19,TRBJ1-1,NA,NA
CASSYSRTNSDMPLHF,TGTGCCAGCAGTTACTCGAGAACCAACTCCGACATGCCCCTCCACTTT,TRBV6-5,TRBJ1-6,NA,NA
CASSLTGGVIYEQYF,TGTGCCAGCAGTTTAACAGGGGGCGTTATATACGAGCAGTACTTC,TRBV27,TRBJ2-7,TRBD1,NA
CASSYWLAGSYEQYF,TGTGCCAGCAGTTACTGGCTAGCGGGGTCCTACGAGCAGTACTTC,TRBV6-5,TRBJ2-7,TRBD2,few
CATSDLSSGRARSGELFF,TGTGCCACCAGTGATCTTTCTAGCGGGAGGGCCAGATCCGGGGAGCTGTTTTTT,TRBV24-1,TRBJ2-2,TRBD2,NA
CASSPTGVRRNYGYTF,TGTGCCAGTAGTCCAACAGGGGTGCGGCGGAACTATGGCTACACCTTC,TRBV19,TRBJ1-2,TRBD1,NA
CASGLGTSGNQPQHF,TGTGCTAGTGGTTTGGGGACATCGGGCAATCAGCCCCAGCATTTT,TRBV12-5,TRBJ1-5,NA,NA
CASSYDRVATYEQYF,TGTGCCAGCAGTTATGATCGGGTCGCCACCTACGAGCAGTACTTC,TRBV6-5,TRBJ2-7,NA,NA
CAISTNDGTGLRMGETQYF,TGTGCCATCAGTACAAATGACGGGACAGGGCTACGTATGGGGGAGACCCAGTACTTC,TRBV10-3,TRBJ2-5,TRBD1,NA
CASSEATSGSYEQYF,TGCGCCAGCAGTGAGGCGACTAGCGGTTCCTACGAGCAGTACTTC,TRBV10-2,TRBJ2-7,TRBD2,few
CASASPGTEETQYF,TGTGCCAGCGCTTCACCCGGGACAGAAGAGACCCAGTACTTC,TRBV27,TRBJ2-5,TRBD1,NA
CASSDALLAASYEQYF,TGTGCCAGCAGTGATGCCCTACTAGCGGCCTCCTACGAGCAGTACTTC,TRBV6-1,TRBJ2-7,TRBD2,NA
CASSQFTRSSHNEQFF,TGTGCCAGCAGCCAATTCACTAGAAGCTCCCACAATGAGCAGTTCTTC,TRBV3-1/TRBV3-2,TRBJ2-1,NA,NA
CASSLDGGTEAFF,TGCGCCAGCAGCTTGGATGGGGGGACTGAAGCTTTCTTT,TRBV5-1,TRBJ1-1,NA,NA
CASSFTGDFNEKLFF,TGTGCCAGCAGCTTTACAGGAGACTTTAATGAAAAACTGTTTTTT,TRBV7-9,TRBJ1-4,NA,NA
CASSQWTGGTQPQHF,TGTGCCAGCAGCCAGTGGACAGGGGGCACTCAGCCCCAGCATTTT,TRBV7-2,TRBJ1-5,TRBD1,NA
CASSLGSGGTGELFF,TGCGCCAGCAGCTTGGGTAGCGGGGGCACCGGGGAGCTGTTTTTT,TRBV5-1,TRBJ2-2,TRBD2,NA
CASSLPPLAGAYEQYF,TGTGCCAGCAGTTTACCTCCCCTAGCGGGAGCCTACGAGCAGTACTTC,TRBV28,TRBJ2-7,TRBD2,NA
CASSIYGNTEAFF,TGTGCCAGTAGTATATACGGGAACACTGAAGCTTTCTTT,TRBV19,TRBJ1-1,NA,once
CASSDLPGTGSAGYTF,TGTGCCAGCAGTGACCTTCCCGGGACAGGGTCTGCCGGCTACACCTTC,TRBV2,TRBJ1-2,TRBD1,few
CASSIGGTAHQETQYF,TGTGCCAGTAGTATTGGTGGGACAGCTCACCAAGAGACCCAGTACTTC,TRBV19,TRBJ2-5,TRBD1,NA
CASSQDEDSGNYGYTF,TGCGCCAGCAGCCAAGATGAAGATTCGGGTAACTATGGCTACACCTTC,TRBV4-1,TRBJ1-2,NA,NA
CASSIWQNTEAFF,TGTGCCAGTAGTATCTGGCAGAACACTGAAGCTTTCTTT,TRBV19,TRBJ1-1,NA,NA
CATSDPATGRSYEQYF,TGTGCCACCAGTGACCCCGCGACAGGGAGATCCTACGAGCAGTACTTC,TRBV24-1,TRBJ2-7,TRBD1,NA
CASSRTVAGGGDTQYF,TGTGCCAGCAGCCGGACAGTAGCGGGAGGGGGAGATACGCAGTATTTT,TRBV7-9,TRBJ2-3,TRBD2,once
CASSLGSGNYEQYF,TGCGCCAGCAGCTTGGGTAGCGGCAACTACGAGCAGTACTTC,TRBV5-1,TRBJ2-7,NA,NA
CASSVRQGRDGDEQFF,TGTGCCAGCAGTGTCCGGCAGGGGAGAGACGGCGATGAGCAGTTCTTC,TRBV25-1,TRBJ2-1,NA,NA
CASSSTGFPNEKLFF,TGTGCCAGCAGCTCAACAGGGTTCCCTAATGAAAAACTGTTTTTT,TRBV16,TRBJ1-4,NA,once
CASSYGQGALDTQYF,TGTGCCAGCAGTTACGGACAGGGGGCGTTGGATACGCAGTATTTT,TRBV2,TRBJ2-3,TRBD1,NA
CAWNGGQRHTEAFF,TGTGCCTGGAATGGGGGACAGAGACACACTGAAGCTTTCTTT,TRBV30,TRBJ1-1,TRBD1,NA
CASSLAASGGAWQETQYF,TGCGCCAGCAGCTTGGCGGCTAGCGGGGGGGCCTGGCAAGAGACCCAGTACTTC,TRBV5-1,TRBJ2-5,TRBD2,NA
CASSLAHSNYGYTF,TGTGCCAGCAGCTTAGCCCACAGCAACTATGGCTACACCTTC,TRBV7-2,TRBJ1-2,NA,NA
CASSWTGEQFF,TGTGCCAGCAGCTGGACAGGGGAGCAGTTCTTC,TRBV6-6,TRBJ2-1,TRBD1,NA
CASSQDHSGFYNEQFF,TGCGCCAGCAGCCAAGATCATAGCGGGTTCTACAATGAGCAGTTCTTC,TRBV4-1,TRBJ2-1,TRBD2,NA